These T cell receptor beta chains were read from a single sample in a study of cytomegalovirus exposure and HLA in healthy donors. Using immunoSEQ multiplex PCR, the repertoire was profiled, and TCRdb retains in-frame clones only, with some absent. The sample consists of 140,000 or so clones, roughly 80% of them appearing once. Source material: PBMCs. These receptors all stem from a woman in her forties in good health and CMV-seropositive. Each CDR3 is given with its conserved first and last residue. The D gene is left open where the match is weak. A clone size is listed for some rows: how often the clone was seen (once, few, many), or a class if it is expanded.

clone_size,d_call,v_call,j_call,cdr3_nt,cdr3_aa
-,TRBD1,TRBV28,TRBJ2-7,TGTGCCAGCAGGCAGGGGGCTAATCAGAACGAGCAGTACTTC,CASRQGANQNEQYF
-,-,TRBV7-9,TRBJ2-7,TGTGCCAGCAGCGTGACAGGAGCCTACGAGCAGTACTTC,CASSVTGAYEQYF
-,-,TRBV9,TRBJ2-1,TGTGCCAGCAGCGTCTCCCCCGGGACTGGGTCCTACAATGAGCAGTTCTTC,CASSVSPGTGSYNEQFF
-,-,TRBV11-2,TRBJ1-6,TGTGCCAGCAGCTTAGTGTCCGGTAGCTCCTATAATTCACCCCTCCACTTT,CASSLVSGSSYNSPLHF
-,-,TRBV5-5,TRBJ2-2,TGTGCCAGCAGCTGGCGCGCGGGGACCGGGGAGCTGTTTTTT,CASSWRAGTGELFF
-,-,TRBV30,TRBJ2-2,TGTGCCTGGAGTGTACTTGTGAACACCGGGGAGCTGTTTTTT,CAWSVLVNTGELFF
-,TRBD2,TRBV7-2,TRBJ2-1,TGTGCCAGCAGCTCTAGCGGGGGGGCATACAATGAGCAGTTCTTC,CASSSSGGAYNEQFF
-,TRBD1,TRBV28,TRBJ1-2,TGTGCCAGCAGTTTTAGGGGGGACAGGGCACATGGGGGCTATGGCTACACCTTC,CASSFRGDRAHGGYGYTF
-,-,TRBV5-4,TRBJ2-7,TGTGCCAGCAGCGATAACAGGGACGAGCAGTACTTC,CASSDNRDEQYF
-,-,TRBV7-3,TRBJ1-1,TGTGCCAGCAGTACAGGTTCGAACACTGAAGCTTTCTTT,CASSTGSNTEAFF
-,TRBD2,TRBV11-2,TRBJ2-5,TGTGCCAGCAGCTCCCGGGGTAGCGGGGGAGGAGTAGGGCAAGAGACCCAGTACTTC,CASSSRGSGGGVGQETQYF
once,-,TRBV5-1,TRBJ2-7,TGCGCCAGCAGCTTGGGCGGGTACGAGCAGTACTTC,CASSLGGYEQYF
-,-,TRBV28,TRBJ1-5,TGTGCCAGCAGTTTAAGGCAGGGGCATCAGCCCCAGCATTTT,CASSLRQGHQPQHF
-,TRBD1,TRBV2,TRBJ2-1,TGTGCCAGCAATTCGGACAGGAGCTCCTACAATGAGCAGTTCTTC,CASNSDRSSYNEQFF
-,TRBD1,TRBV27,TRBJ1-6,TGTGCCAGCAGGACCGGGACAGGGACCTCACCCCTCCACTTT,CASRTGTGTSPLHF
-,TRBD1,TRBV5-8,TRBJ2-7,TGTGCTAGTCACAGGGGTCACTCCTACGAGCAGTACTTC,CASHRGHSYEQYF
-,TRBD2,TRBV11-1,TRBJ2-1,TGTGCCAGCAGCCCGATACTAGCGGGAGTAGGGCAGTTCTTC,CASSPILAGVGQFF
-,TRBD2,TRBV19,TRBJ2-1,TGTGCCAGTAGTACTAGCGGGAGGGCCAATGAGCAGTTCTTC,CASSTSGRANEQFF
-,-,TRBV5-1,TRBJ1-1,TGCGCCAGCAGCTTGGTTTCAGGCATGAACACTGAAGCTTTCTTT,CASSLVSGMNTEAFF
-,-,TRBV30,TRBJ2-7,TGTGCCTGGAGTTCAGGGATCTACGAGCAGTACTTC,CAWSSGIYEQYF
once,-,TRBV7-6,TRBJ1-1,TGTGCCAGCAGCTTTTCCGGGAAGACTGAAGCTTTCTTT,CASSFSGKTEAFF
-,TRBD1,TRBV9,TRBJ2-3,TGTGCCAGCAGCGTACCGGGACAGGGACATGATACGCAGTATTTT,CASSVPGQGHDTQYF
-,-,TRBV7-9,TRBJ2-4,TGTGCCAGCAGCTTAACACAGGGAAACATTCAGTACTTC,CASSLTQGNIQYF
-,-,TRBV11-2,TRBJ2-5,TGTGCCAGCAGCCTACAAGAGACCCAGTACTTC,CASSLQETQYF
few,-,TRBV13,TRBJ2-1,TGTGCCAGCAGCTTAGCGGGGAGTATCGGCAATGAGCAGTTCTTC,CASSLAGSIGNEQFF
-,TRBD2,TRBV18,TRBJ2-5,TGTGCCAGCTCACCACCCCTAGCGGGGGGCACAGAGACCCAGTACTTC,CASSPPLAGGTETQYF
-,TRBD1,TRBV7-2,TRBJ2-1,TGTGCCAGCAGCCCGGGGCTCCTACAGGGGAACAATGAGCAGTTCTTC,CASSPGLLQGNNEQFF
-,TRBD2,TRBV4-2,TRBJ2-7,TGTGCCAGCAGCCAGGCAAGGGGACTAGCGCGCTACGAGCAGTACTTC,CASSQARGLARYEQYF
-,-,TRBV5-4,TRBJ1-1,TGTGCCAGCAGCGGGGCCGAGAGTGAAGCTTTCTTT,CASSGAESEAFF
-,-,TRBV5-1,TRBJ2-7,TGCGCCAGCAGCTTGCTCGGGACTCTCTCCTACGAGCAGTACTTC,CASSLLGTLSYEQYF
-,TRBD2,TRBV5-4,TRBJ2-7,TGTGCCAGCAGCTCGGGACTAGCGGGACTCTACGAGCAGTACTTC,CASSSGLAGLYEQYF
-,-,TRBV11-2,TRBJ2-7,TGTGCCAGCAGCTTCATCCGGCAGAAGCGTGAGCAGTACTTC,CASSFIRQKREQYF
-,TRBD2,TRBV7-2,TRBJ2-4,TGTGCCAGCAGCTTAGCGGCTAGCGGGGGGGCCAGGCTCCAGTACTTC,CASSLAASGGARLQYF
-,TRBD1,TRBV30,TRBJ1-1,TGTGCCTGGAGGACCACAGGGGAATCGGCTGAAGCTTTCTTT,CAWRTTGESAEAFF
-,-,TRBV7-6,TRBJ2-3,TGTGCCAGCAGTCCAGGGGGGAGCACAGATACGCAGTATTTT,CASSPGGSTDTQYF
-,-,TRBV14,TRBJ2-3,TGTGCCAGCAGCCAGCAGGGAGGTTGGACAGATACGCAGTATTTT,CASSQQGGWTDTQYF
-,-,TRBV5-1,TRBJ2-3,TGCGCCAGCAGCGAGGACCCCGCCTTGGGGGGTACGCAGTATTTT,CASSEDPALGGTQYF
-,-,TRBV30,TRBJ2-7,TGTGCCTGGAGTGTGTCTGTCTACGAGCAGTACTTC,CAWSVSVYEQYF
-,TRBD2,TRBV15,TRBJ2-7,TGTGCCACCGGACGTCCGGGGGGTAGCTCCTACGAGCAGTACTTC,CATGRPGGSSYEQYF
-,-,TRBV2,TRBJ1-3,TGTGCCAGCAGTGAAATGACAGGAGTTCGAAACACCATATATTTT,CASSEMTGVRNTIYF
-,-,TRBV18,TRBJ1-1,TGTGCCAGCTCACGAGGTATGAACACTGAAGCTTTCTTT,CASSRGMNTEAFF
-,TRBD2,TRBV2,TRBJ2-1,TGTGCCAGCAGTGGGCTAGCGGCTAACAATGAGCAGTTCTTC,CASSGLAANNEQFF
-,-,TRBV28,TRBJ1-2,TGTGCCAGCACCCCAGGAGGGGACTATGGCTACACCTTC,CASTPGGDYGYTF
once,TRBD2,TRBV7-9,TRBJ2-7,TGTGCCAGCAGTTCCCCAACCGGGACTAGTTACGAGCAGTACTTC,CASSSPTGTSYEQYF
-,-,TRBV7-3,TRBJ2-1,TGTGCCAGCAGCTTAAAGCGTCCTTCCTACAATGAGCAGTTCTTC,CASSLKRPSYNEQFF
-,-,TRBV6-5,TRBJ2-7,TGTGCCAGCAGCCTCGGACACCGATACGAGCAGTACTTC,CASSLGHRYEQYF
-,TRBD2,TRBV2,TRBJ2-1,TGTGCCAGCAGTGGGCTAGCGGCCTACAATGAGCAGTTCTTC,CASSGLAAYNEQFF
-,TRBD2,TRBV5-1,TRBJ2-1,TGCGCCAGCAGCTTGTCCGGTAGCGGGAGTGATAATGAGCAGTTCTTC,CASSLSGSGSDNEQFF
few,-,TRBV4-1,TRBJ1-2,TGCGCCAGCAGCCAAGATCCCACAAGTCAAGGCTACACCTTC,CASSQDPTSQGYTF
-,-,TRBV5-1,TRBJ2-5,TGCGCCAGCAGCTTGGGCAGGGGCTCAGAGACCCAGTACTTC,CASSLGRGSETQYF
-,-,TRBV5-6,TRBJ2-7,TGTGCCAGCAGCTCCCTGGGGAGCGAGCAGTACTTC,CASSSLGSEQYF
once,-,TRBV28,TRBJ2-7,TGTGCCAGCAGTTTATCCGCAGTCTCCTACGAGCAGTACTTC,CASSLSAVSYEQYF
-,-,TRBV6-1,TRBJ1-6,TGTGCCAGCAGGAGACAAACTAATTCACCCCTCCACTTT,CASRRQTNSPLHF